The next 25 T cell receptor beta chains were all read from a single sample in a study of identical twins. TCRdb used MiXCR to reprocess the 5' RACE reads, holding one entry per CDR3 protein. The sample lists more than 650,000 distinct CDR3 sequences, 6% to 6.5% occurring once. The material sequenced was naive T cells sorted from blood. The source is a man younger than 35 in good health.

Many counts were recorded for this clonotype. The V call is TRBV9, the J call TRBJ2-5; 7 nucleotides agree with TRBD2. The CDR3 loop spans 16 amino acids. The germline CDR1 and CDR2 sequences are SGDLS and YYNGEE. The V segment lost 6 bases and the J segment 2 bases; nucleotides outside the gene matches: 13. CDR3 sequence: CASTPGSREQQETQYF. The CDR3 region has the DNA TGTGCCAGCACTCCCGGTTCGCGGGAGCAACAAGAGACCCAGTACTTC.

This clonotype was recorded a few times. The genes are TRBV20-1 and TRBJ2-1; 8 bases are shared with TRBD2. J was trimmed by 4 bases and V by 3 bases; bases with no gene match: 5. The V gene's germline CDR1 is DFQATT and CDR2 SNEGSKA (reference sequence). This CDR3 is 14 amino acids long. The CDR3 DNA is TGCAGTGCTAGCGAGGCGGGAGGTTACAATGAGCAGTTCTTC. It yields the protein CSASEAGGYNEQFF.

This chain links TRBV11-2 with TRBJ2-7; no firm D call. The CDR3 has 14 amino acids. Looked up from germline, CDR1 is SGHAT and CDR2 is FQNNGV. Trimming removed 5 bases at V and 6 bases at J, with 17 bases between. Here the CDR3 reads CASSPLSRISEQYF. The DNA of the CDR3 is TGTGCCAGCAGCCCCTTGAGTCGGATATCCGAGCAGTACTTC.

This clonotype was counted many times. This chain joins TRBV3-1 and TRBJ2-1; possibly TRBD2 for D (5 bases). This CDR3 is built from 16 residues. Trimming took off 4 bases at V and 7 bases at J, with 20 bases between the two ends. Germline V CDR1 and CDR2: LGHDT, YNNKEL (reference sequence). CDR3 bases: TGTGCCAGCAGCCTTAACAGACTGGTCTCGGGGAATGAGCAGTTCTTC. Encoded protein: CASSLNRLVSGNEQFF.

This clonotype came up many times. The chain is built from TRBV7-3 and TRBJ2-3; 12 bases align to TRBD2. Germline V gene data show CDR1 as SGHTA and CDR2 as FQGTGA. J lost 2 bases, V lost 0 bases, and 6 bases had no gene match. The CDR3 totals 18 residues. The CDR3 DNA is TGTGCCAGCAGCTTAACGTTAAGACTAGCGGGAGACACAGATACGCAGTATTTT. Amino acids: CASSLTLRLAGDTDTQYF.

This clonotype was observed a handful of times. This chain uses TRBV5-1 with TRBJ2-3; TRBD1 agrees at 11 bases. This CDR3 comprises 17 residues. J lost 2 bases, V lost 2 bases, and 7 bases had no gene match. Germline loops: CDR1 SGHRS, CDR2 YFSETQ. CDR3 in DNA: TGCGCCAGCAGCTTCCTTGGACAGGGGGCGAACACAGATACGCAGTATTTT. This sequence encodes CASSFLGQGANTDTQYF.

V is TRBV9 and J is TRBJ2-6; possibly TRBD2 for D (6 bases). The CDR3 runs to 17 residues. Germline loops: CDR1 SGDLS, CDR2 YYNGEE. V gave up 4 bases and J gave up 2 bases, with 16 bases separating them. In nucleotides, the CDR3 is TGTGCCAGCAGCCCCAGTGCGACTAGTGCTGGGGCCAACGTCCTGACTTTC. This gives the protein CASSPSATSAGANVLTF.

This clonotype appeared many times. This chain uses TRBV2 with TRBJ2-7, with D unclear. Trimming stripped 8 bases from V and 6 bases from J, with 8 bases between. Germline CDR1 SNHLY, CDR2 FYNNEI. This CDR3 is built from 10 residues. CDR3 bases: TGTGCCAGCGGATCGGGCGAGCAGTACGTC. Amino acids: CASGSGEQYV.

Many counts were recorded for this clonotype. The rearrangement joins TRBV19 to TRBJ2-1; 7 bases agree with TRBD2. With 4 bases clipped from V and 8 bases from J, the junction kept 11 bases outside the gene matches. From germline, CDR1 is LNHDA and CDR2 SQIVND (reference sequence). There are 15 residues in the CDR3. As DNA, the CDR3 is TGTGCCAGTAGTACCTTAGAAGCGGGGCGCGATGAGCAGTTCTTC. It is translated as CASSTLEAGRDEQFF.

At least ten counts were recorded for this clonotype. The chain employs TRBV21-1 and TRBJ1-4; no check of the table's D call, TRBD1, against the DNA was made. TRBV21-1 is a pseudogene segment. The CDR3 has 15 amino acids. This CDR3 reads CASSKAARANEKLFF. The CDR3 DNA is TGTGCCAGCAGCAAAGCGGCCCGGGCTAATGAAAAACTGTTTTTT.

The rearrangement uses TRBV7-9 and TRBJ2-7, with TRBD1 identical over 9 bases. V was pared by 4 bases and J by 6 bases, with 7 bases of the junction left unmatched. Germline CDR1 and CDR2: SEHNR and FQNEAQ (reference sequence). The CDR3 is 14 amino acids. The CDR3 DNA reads TGTGCCAGCAGCTCCTACAGGGGGCAAGGCGAGCAGTACTTC. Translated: CASSSYRGQGEQYF.

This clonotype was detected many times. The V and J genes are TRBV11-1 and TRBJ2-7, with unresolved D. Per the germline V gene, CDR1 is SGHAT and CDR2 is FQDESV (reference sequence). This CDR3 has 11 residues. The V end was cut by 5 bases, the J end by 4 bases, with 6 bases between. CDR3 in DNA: TGTGCCAGCAGCCACGAATACGAGCAGTACTTC. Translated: CASSHEYEQYF.

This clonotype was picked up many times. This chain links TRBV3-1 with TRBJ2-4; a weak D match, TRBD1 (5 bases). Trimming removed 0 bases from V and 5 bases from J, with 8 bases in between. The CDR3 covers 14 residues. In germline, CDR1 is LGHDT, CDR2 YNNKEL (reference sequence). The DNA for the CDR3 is TGTGCCAGCAGCCAAGATCAGGGTGAAAACATTCAGTACTTC. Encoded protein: CASSQDQGENIQYF.

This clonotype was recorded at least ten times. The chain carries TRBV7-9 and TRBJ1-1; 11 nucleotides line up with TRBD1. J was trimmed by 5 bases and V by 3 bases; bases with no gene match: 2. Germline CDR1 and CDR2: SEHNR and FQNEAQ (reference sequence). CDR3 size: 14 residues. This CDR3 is CASSLGQGVTEAFF. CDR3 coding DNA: TGTGCCAGCAGCTTGGGACAGGGGGTAACTGAAGCTTTCTTT.

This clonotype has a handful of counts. The CDR3 sequence: CASSPQKGNHEQYF. The CDR3 DNA is TGCGCCAGCAGTCCTCAGAAGGGGAACCACGAGCAGTACTTC. V gene TRBV5-1 combines with J gene TRBJ2-7; TRBD1 is a possible D gene (5 bases). CDR1 SGHRS and CDR2 YFSETQ come from the germline V gene. The V and J ends lost 5 bases and 5 bases respectively, with 17 bases between them. The CDR3 has 14 residues.

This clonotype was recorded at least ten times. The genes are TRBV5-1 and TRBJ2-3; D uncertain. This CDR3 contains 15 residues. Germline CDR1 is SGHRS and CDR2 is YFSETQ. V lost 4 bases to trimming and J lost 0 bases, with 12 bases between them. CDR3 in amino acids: CASSHLDPSTDTQYF. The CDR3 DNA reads TGCGCCAGCAGCCATTTAGACCCCAGCACAGATACGCAGTATTTT.

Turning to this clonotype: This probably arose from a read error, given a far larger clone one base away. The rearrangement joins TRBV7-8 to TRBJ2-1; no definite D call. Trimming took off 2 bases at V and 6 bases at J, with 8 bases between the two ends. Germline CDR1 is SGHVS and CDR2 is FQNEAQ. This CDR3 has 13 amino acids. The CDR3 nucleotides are TGTGCCAGCAGCTTAAGTCCCAGCAATGAGCAGTTCTTC. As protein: CASSLSPSNEQFF. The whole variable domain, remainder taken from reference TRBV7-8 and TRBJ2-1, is GAGVSQSPRYKVAKRGQDVALRCDPISGHVSLFWYQQALGQGPEFLTYFQNEAQLDKSGLPSDRFFAERPEGSVSTLKIQRTQQEDSAVYLCASSLSPSNEQFFGPGTRLTVL.

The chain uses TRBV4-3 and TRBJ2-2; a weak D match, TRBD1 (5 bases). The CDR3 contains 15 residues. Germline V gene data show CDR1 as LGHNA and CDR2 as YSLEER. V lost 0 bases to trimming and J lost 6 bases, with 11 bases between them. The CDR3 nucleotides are TGCGCCAGCAGCCAAGACGTAGGGGTGGCCGGGGAGCTGTTTTTT. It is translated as CASSQDVGVAGELFF.

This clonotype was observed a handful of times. The CDR3, as DNA: TGCGCCAGCAGCTCCTACCGGACACCCAACACTGAAGCTTTCTTT. Its translation: CASSSYRTPNTEAFF. This chain uses TRBV5-1 with TRBJ1-1; maybe TRBD1 (5 bases). CDR3 length equals 15 residues. The ends were cut back, 3 bases at V and 2 bases at J, with 14 bases in the middle. CDR1 and CDR2 (germline): SGHRS, YFSETQ.

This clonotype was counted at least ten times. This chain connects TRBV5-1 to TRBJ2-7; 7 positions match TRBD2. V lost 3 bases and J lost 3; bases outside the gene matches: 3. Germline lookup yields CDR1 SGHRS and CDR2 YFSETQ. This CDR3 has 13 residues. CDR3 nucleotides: TGCGCCAGCAGCTGGGGGGACTACTACGAGCAGTACTTC. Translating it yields CASSWGDYYEQYF. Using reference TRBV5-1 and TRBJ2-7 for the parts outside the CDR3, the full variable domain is KAGVTQTPRYLIKTRGQQVTLSCSPISGHRSVSWYQQTPGQGLQFLFEYFSETQRNKGNFPGRFSGRQFSNSRSEMNVSTLELGDSALYLCASSWGDYYEQYFGPGTRLTVT.

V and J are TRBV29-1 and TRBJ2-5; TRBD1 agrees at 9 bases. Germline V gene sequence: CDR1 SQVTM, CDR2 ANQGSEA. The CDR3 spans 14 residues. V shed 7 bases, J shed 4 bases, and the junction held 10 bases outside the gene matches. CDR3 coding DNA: TGCAGCGCCAGAACAGGGGGCGGCAGAGAGACCCAGTACTTC. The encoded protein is CSARTGGGRETQYF.

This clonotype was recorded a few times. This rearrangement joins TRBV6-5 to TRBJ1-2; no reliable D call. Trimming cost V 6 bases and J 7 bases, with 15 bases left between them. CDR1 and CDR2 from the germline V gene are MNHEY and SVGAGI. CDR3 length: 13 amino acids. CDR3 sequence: CASRTGTGSGYTF. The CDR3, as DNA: TGTGCCAGCAGAACCGGTACTGGATCTGGCTACACCTTC.

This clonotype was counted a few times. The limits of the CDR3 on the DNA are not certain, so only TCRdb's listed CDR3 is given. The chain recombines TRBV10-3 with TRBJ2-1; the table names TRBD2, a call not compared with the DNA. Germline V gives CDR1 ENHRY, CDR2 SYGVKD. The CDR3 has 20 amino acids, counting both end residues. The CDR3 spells CAISEFGAGPKTSGRNEQFF.

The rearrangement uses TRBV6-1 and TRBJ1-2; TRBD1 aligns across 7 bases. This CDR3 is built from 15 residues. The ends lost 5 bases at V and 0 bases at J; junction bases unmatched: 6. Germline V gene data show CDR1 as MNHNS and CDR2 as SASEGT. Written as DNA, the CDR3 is TGTGCCAGCAGTCCGCTGAGGGGGCCTAACTATGGCTACACCTTC. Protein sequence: CASSPLRGPNYGYTF.

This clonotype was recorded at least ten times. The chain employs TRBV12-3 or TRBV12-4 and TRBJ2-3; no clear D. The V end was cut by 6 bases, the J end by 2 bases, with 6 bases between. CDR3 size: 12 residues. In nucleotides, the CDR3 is TGTGCCAGCAGATCCCCCACAGATACGCAGTATTTT. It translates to CASRSPTDTQYF.